This T cell receptor (beta chain) derives from a study of blood T cells in healthy people across ages. The CDR3 has 14 amino acids. Trimming took 2 bases from V and 0 from J, leaving 5 bases between them. Each donor gave approximately 9.5 milliliters of peripheral blood. This clonotype was recorded many times. Its antigen is not identified. Broader study findings: TCR beta diversity correlated strongly with naive T cell percentage.

Sample-barcoded 5' priming and a J-beta primer mix drove a second PCR of about 6 to 12 cycles. Each sample yielded at least 3 million CDR3-containing paired-end reads. TCRdb used MiXCR to reprocess the 5' RACE reads, holding one entry per CDR3 protein. Of 650,000 to 800,000 distinct CDR3 sequences in the sample, around two fifths are singletons; the top ten hold around 18%. Input material: blood. V gene TRBV12-3 or TRBV12-4 combines with J gene TRBJ2-4; D is uncertain. The sequence was collected from a man in his 60s in good health. The CDR3 sequence is CASSLTGAKNIQYF. Here the CDR3 DNA reads TGTGCCAGCAGTTTAACGGGAGCCAAAAACATTCAGTACTTC.